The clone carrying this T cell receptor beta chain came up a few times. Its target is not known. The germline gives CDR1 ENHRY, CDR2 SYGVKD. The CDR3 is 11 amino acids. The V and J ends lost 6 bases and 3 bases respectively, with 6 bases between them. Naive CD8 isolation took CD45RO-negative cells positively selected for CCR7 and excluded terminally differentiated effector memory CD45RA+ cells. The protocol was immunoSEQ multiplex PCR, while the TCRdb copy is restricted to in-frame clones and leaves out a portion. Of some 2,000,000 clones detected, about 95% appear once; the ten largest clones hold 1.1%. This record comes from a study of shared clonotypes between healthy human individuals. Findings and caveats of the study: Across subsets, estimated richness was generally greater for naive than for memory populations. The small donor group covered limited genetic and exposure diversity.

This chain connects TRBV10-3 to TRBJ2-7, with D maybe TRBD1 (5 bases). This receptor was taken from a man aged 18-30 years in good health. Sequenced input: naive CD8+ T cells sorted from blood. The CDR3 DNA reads TGTGCCATCAGACAGGACTACGAGCAGTACTTC. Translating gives CAIRQDYEQYF.